Below, 20 T cell receptor beta chains from the same sample are listed, as sequenced in a study of PD-L1 blockade in urothelial cancer (dated by TCRdb to the late 2010s). The sample's time point label, in plain terms: peripheral blood 6 weeks after treatment start. The library was obtained by the immunoSEQ multiplex PCR assay. Held by TCRdb, this immuneACCESS table contains in-frame sequences only and omits some clones. Under half of the omission traces to an unresolved V gene where checked; the cause of the rest is unknown. A total of about 48,000 clones appear in this sample, roughly 80% of them only once. 8.8% of the sample is held by the ten biggest clonotypes. The specimen comprised PBMCs, sampled around atezolizumab (anti-PD-L1) treatment. Source of these receptors: a man aged 65 to 85 with urothelial cancer.

The V gene is TRBV5-4, the J gene TRBJ2-2, with TRBD2 identical over 7 bases. CDR3 length: 15 amino acids. Germline V lookup: CDR1 SGHNT, CDR2 YYREEE (reference sequence). The trim removed 0 bases at V and 5 bases at J, leaving 4 bases unmatched. CDR3 in amino acids: CASSLDISGTGELFF. The DNA of the CDR3 is TGTGCCAGCAGCTTGGATATTAGCGGGACCGGGGAGCTGTTTTTT.

This chain joins TRBV4-1 and TRBJ1-1; possibly TRBD1 for D (5 bases). V was trimmed by 1 base and J by 7 bases, leaving 10 bases between them. CDR1 is MGHRA, CDR2 YSYEKL, per germline. The CDR3 consists of 13 residues. In DNA, the CDR3 is TGCGCCAGCAGCCAAGTCTGGGGCCTTGAAGCTTTCTTT. It yields the protein CASSQVWGLEAFF.

The chain combines TRBV28 with TRBJ2-7; a weak D match, TRBD2 (7 bases). The CDR3 consists of 15 residues. Germline V lookup: CDR1 MDHEN, CDR2 SYDVKM. V lost 6 bases and J lost 4, with 19 bases in between. The CDR3, as DNA: TGTGCCAGCAGATATAGCGGGTTTCAGGGGTACGAGCAGTACTTC. Translation: CASRYSGFQGYEQYF.

The chain joins TRBV5-6 to TRBJ1-3; the D gene is possibly TRBD1 (6 bases). CDR3 length: 14 amino acids. The germline V gene has CDR1 SGHDT and CDR2 YYEEEE. V was cut by 1 base and J by 4 bases, with 9 bases left in between. CDR3 nucleotide sequence: TGTGCCAGCAGCTTGACAGGGCGCGGAAACACCATATATTTT. It translates to CASSLTGRGNTIYF.

The V gene is TRBV30, the J gene TRBJ1-4; the match to TRBD1 covers 9 bases. Unmatched junction bases numbered 5, after V lost 2 bases and J lost 10 bases. Germline CDR1 GTSNPN, CDR2 SVGIG (reference sequence). The CDR3 runs to 13 residues. This CDR3 reads CAWSWDREVKLFF. As DNA, the CDR3 is TGTGCCTGGAGTTGGGACAGGGAAGTAAAACTGTTTTTT.

The chain couples TRBV6-1 to TRBJ2-1; TRBD2 matches 12 bases. The germline V gene encodes CDR1 MNHNS and CDR2 SASEGT. V was pared by 3 bases and J by 5 bases, with 5 bases of the junction left unmatched. CDR3 length: 16 residues. CDR3 region: CASSEGGLAGNNEQFF. The CDR3 DNA follows: TGTGCCAGCAGTGAGGGGGGACTAGCGGGTAACAATGAGCAGTTCTTC.

The chain combines TRBV29-1 with TRBJ1-1; maybe TRBD1 (6 bases). The germline gives CDR1 SQVTM, CDR2 ANQGSEA. The CDR3 contains 14 residues. V was trimmed by 7 bases and J by 4 bases, leaving 19 bases between them. This CDR3 reads CSGTSTGGGTEAFF. CDR3 nucleotide sequence: TGCAGCGGAACCTCTACGGGGGGCGGCACTGAAGCTTTCTTT.

The chain couples TRBV10-3 to TRBJ2-2, with TRBD2 matching over 15 bases. The germline CDR1 and CDR2 sequences are ENHRY and SYGVKD. V trimming: 7 bases; J trimming: 5 bases; junction bases outside the gene matches: 2. This CDR3 spans 15 amino acids. Written as DNA, the CDR3 is TGTGCCATCAAGGGGACTAGCGGGAGGACCGGGGAGCTGTTTTTT. It yields the protein CAIKGTSGRTGELFF.

This clone was recorded once. The chain is built from TRBV6-5 and TRBJ2-1; possible D gene TRBD2, 6 bases. The CDR3 is 14 amino acids. V lost 0 bases and J 9 bases, leaving 12 bases between the germline ends. Germline values: CDR1 MNHEY, CDR2 SVGAGI. Here the CDR3 reads CASSYSAGTAEQFF. The CDR3 region has the DNA TGTGCCAGCAGTTACTCGGCGGGGACTGCTGAGCAGTTCTTC.

This clone was counted a few times. The chain is built from TRBV28 and TRBJ1-1; 9 nucleotides line up with TRBD1. Per germline, CDR1 MDHEN and CDR2 SYDVKM. The CDR3 has 14 residues. The CDR3 loop reads CAAGTGNRYTEAFF. CDR3 bases: TGTGCGGCCGGGACAGGGAATAGGTACACTGAAGCTTTCTTT.

In its sample, this clone was seen a few times. The J gene is TRBJ2-1, the V gene TRBV5-3; TRBD2 matches 9 bases. TRBV5-3 qualifies as an ORF whose function is uncertain. The V gene end was trimmed by 3 bases and the J gene end by 5 bases; junction bases not matched to a gene: 6. CDR3 size: 15 residues. CDR3: CARSSRSGGNNEQFF. In nucleotides, the CDR3 is TGTGCCAGAAGCTCGCGTAGCGGGGGTAACAATGAGCAGTTCTTC.

The chain carries TRBV6-5 and TRBJ1-1; possible D gene TRBD1, 5 bases. Germline lookup yields CDR1 MNHEY and CDR2 SVGAGI. Trimming removed 5 bases from V and 6 bases from J, with 13 bases in between. The CDR3 runs to 13 residues. The CDR3 loop is CASSPGGSAEAFF. Written as DNA, the CDR3 is TGTGCCAGCAGTCCCGGGGGTAGTGCTGAAGCTTTCTTT.

The chain joins TRBV28 to TRBJ2-6; D might be TRBD2 (7 bases). Germline assignment: CDR1 MDHEN and CDR2 SYDVKM. This CDR3 is built from 17 residues. V lost 4 bases, J lost 2 bases, and 15 bases lay in between. This CDR3 reads CASSSLQGGTGANVLTF. CDR3 DNA: TGTGCCAGCAGTTCCCTACAGGGAGGGACTGGGGCCAACGTCCTGACTTTC.

The chain carries TRBV21-1 and TRBJ2-1; the DNA was not compared with TRBD1, the D call given in the table. TRBV21-1 is deemed a pseudogene. The CDR3 is 19 amino acids. CDR3 protein: CASSSRPGTGLPGNNEQFF. Written as DNA, the CDR3 is TGTGCCAGCAGCTCCCGTCCCGGGACAGGGCTTCCAGGGAACAATGAGCAGTTCTTC.

The V and J genes are TRBV19 and TRBJ2-5; the D gene is possibly TRBD2 (7 bases). The length of the CDR3 is 13 residues. Germline CDR1 LNHDA, CDR2 SQIVND (reference sequence). Trimming left V 3 bases short and J 4 bases short, with 9 bases between. As DNA, the CDR3 is TGTGCCAGTAGTATGGGGGGGCGAGAGACCCAGTACTTC. Translated, it gives CASSMGGRETQYF.

The J gene is TRBJ2-7, the V gene TRBV2; a weak D match, TRBD1 (5 bases). V gave up 3 bases and J gave up 3 bases, with 6 bases separating them. This CDR3 spans 12 amino acids. Looked up from germline, CDR1 is SNHLY and CDR2 is FYNNEI. The CDR3 nucleotides are TGTGCCAGCAGTGAGGACATCTACGAGCAGTACTTC. It yields the protein CASSEDIYEQYF.

The chain combines TRBV10-3 with TRBJ2-3; TRBD2 agrees at 10 bases. J gave up 3 bases and V 6 bases, and 9 bases lay outside the gene matches. Germline V CDR1 and CDR2: ENHRY, SYGVKD. This CDR3 spans 16 amino acids. CDR3 amino acids: CAIRGGLAGETDTQYF. For the CDR3, the DNA is TGTGCCATCAGGGGGGGGCTAGCGGGAGAAACAGATACGCAGTATTTT.

This clone was counted between two and nine times. The V call is TRBV29-1, the J call TRBJ1-5, with TRBD1 matching over 8 bases. There are 13 residues in the CDR3. With 6 bases clipped from V and 2 bases from J, the junction kept 3 bases outside the gene matches. Germline values: CDR1 SQVTM, CDR2 ANQGSEA. CDR3 DNA: TGCAGCGTAGGACAGGGTGGCAATCAGCCCCAGCATTTT. It is translated as CSVGQGGNQPQHF.

V gene TRBV27 combines with J gene TRBJ2-7; D is perhaps TRBD2 (6 bases). Germline V gene lookup returns CDR1 MNHEY and CDR2 SMNVEV (reference sequence). The CDR3 runs to 13 residues. The germline V and J ends were trimmed by 10 bases and 0 bases, with 13 bases remaining between them. The CDR3 spells CATVGLRSYEQYF. Written as DNA, the CDR3 is TGTGCCACCGTGGGACTCCGCTCCTACGAGCAGTACTTC.

The chain recombines TRBV28 with TRBJ1-4; 10 nucleotides line up with TRBD1. The CDR3 extends over 13 amino acids. V lost 10 bases, J lost 7 bases, and 6 bases stayed unmatched. Germline V gene sequence: CDR1 MDHEN, CDR2 SYDVKM. This CDR3 is CAIPGQGSEKLFF. The CDR3 DNA reads as TGTGCCATCCCGGGACAGGGGAGTGAAAAACTGTTTTTT.